This T cell receptor beta chain derives from a study of regulatory T cells. Overall study results and limits: In CD3G-deficient patients, conventional CD4+ T cells were enriched for hydrophobic CDR3 residues at positions 6 and 7.

Details on this clone: Antigen: not known.

The primer mix had 52 TRBV and 13 TRBJ primers. TCRdb keeps only in-frame clones here, not all; method: immunoSEQ multiplex PCR. The repertoire includes roughly 15,000 clones, about 79% of them detected once, and around 8% sits in the top ten. Autoimmunity was present in every CD3G-deficient patient, worse in two. Patients, 2 to 39 years old, had expanded memory T-cell proportions. Germline lookup yields CDR1 SEHNR and CDR2 FQNEAQ (reference sequence). This CDR3 comprises 16 residues. Trimming took 4 bases from V and 1 from J, leaving 15 bases between them. Material for sequencing was conventional CD4+ T cells sorted from blood. The TCR sequence derives from a person between 30 and 45 years old with CD3G deficiency. This chain joins TRBV7-9 and TRBJ2-3; tentative D call: TRBD1 (6 bases). The CDR3 reads CASSYLRQDGTDTQYF. In nucleotides, the CDR3 is TGTGCCAGCAGCTACCTCCGACAGGACGGCACAGATACGCAGTATTTT.